The source of this T cell receptor (beta chain) is a study of beta chain features in type 1 diabetes. Study-level results: The study found that naive, central memory and Treg TCRB repertoires appeared more similar in patients than in healthy donors. Insertions were fewer and deletions more numerous at VDJ junctions in type 1 diabetes patients. The cDNA sequencing approach could over-represent high-TCR-expressing cells. A moderate, significant TCRB CDR3 shortening appeared in type 1 diabetes across four CD4+ subsets.

Germline V gives CDR1 SGHTA, CDR2 FQGNSA. The CDR3 loop spans 15 amino acids. V lost 5 bases, J lost 3 bases, and 8 bases stayed unmatched. Details on this clone: The antigen remains undetermined. This specimen includes other DNA sequences encoding the same CDR3.

TCRB transcripts that were expressed got sequenced, as all of the isolated RNA had been reverse transcribed. The protocol was immunoSEQ multiplex PCR, while the TCRdb copy is restricted to in-frame clones and leaves out a portion. The sample includes hundreds of thousands of clones, roughly a tenth of them seen just once. The rearrangement links TRBV7-2 to TRBJ1-2; 8 bases are shared with TRBD1. Sequencing was carried out using naive CD4+ T cells from blood. The source of this sequence is a man aged 30-40 years with type 1 diabetes. As DNA, the CDR3 is TGTGCCAGCAGCCTAAGACCAGGGGGCGACTATGGCTACACCTTC. Amino acids: CASSLRPGGDYGYTF.